The entry that follows covers one T cell receptor beta chain sequence. What it recognizes is unknown. Germline V gene lookup returns CDR1 SGHDN and CDR2 FVKESK. This CDR3 is built from 15 residues. V lost 0 bases to trimming and J lost 10 bases, with 13 bases between them. This entry is derived from a study of T cell repertoires and Cas9 in healthy adults. Background on the study: SpCas9-reactive CD4 and CD8 T cells were characterized for potency, cytotoxicity and lineage.

TCRdb's copy holds only in-frame clones and misses some; the assay was immunoSEQ multiplex PCR. This sample has some 15,000 clones; roughly 90% occur once, and the top ten carry roughly 2%. Study outcomes and limitations: In vitro, SpCas9-reactive Tregs were reported to curb effector T cell proliferation and function.

The rearrangement joins TRBV14 to TRBJ1-6; possible D gene TRBD1, 6 bases. This TCR was sampled from a human donor in good health. Sequencing input: Tregs (CD4+, CD25+, CD127-, CD137-, CD154-) from PBMCs; culture status not recorded. CDR3 protein: CASSQEGAHFSPLHF. The CDR3 DNA follows: TGTGCCAGCAGCCAAGAGGGGGCCCATTTCTCACCCCTCCACTTT.